This TCR beta chain was recovered during a study of T cells in women clearing cervical HPV infection. In the study overall: Controls gave blood once infection was undetectable; cases at lesion identification. HLA type stays a possible confounder, typing being limited.

As for this clone: Sequencing ends 3 residues short of the CDR3 end; the germline J gene provides the rest.

Germline V gene sequence: CDR1 SGHTA, CDR2 FQGNSA. The length of the CDR3 is 12 residues. Only in-frame clones appear in the TCRdb table, and some are missing; sequencing was by immunoSEQ multiplex PCR. This sample's table reports around 13,000 clones. V is TRBV7-2 and J is TRBJ1-2; a weak D match, TRBD1 (5 bases). Sequenced input: blood buffy coat. The receptor's source is a woman between 18 and 70 years old with a cervical HPV16 infection that either progressed to CIN3+ or cleared (not recorded which). CDR3 loop: CASSFKGRSYTF. The DNA read from the CDR3 is TGTGCCAGCAGCTTTAAGGGGAGATCC.